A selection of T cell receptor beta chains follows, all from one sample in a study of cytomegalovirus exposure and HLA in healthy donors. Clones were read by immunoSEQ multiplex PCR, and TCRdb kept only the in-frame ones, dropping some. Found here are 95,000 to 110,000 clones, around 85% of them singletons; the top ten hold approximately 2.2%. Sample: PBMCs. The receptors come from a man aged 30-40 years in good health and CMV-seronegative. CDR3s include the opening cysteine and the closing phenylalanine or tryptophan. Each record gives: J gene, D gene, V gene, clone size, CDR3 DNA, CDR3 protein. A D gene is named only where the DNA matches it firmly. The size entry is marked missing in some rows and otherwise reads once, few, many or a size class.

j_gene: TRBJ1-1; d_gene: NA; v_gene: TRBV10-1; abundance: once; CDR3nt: TGCGCCAGCAGTCCCAGGGGAGCCACTGAAGCTTTCTTT; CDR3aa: CASSPRGATEAFF
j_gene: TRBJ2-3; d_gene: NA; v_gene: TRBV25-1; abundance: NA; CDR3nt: TGTGCCAGCACCCCTGGATGGCAGGGGAGGGTGGATACGCAGTATTTT; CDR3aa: CASTPGWQGRVDTQYF
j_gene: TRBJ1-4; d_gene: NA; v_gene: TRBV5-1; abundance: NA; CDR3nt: TGCGCCAGCAGCTGGGGAGGGGAGTGGGAAAAACTGTTTTTT; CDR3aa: CASSWGGEWEKLFF
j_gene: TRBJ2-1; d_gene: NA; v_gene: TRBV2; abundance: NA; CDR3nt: TGTGCCAGCAGCGAAGGGCTAGTAATAACCAATGAGCAGTTCTTC; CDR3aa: CASSEGLVITNEQFF
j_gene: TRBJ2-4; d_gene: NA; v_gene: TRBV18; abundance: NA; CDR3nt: TGTGCCAGCGCACCACCGCAGGGAGGCATTCAGTACTTC; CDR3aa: CASAPPQGGIQYF
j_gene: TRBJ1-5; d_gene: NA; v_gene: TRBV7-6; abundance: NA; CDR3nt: TGTGCCAGCAGCGTACAGGGAGATCAGCCCCAGCATTTT; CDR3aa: CASSVQGDQPQHF
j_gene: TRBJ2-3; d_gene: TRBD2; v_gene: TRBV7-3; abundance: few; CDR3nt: TGTGCCAGCGGGGGCGGGGGGCCGACAGATACGCAGTATTTT; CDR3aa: CASGGGGPTDTQYF
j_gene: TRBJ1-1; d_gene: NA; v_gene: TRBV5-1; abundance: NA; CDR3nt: TGCGCCAGCAGCCTTTGGGGAGGGGACGGCGCTGAAGCTTTCTTT; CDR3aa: CASSLWGGDGAEAFF
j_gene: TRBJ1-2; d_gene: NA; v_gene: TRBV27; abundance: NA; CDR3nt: TGTGCCAGCAGTTTGACAGGATCCTGGGGCTACACCTTC; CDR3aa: CASSLTGSWGYTF
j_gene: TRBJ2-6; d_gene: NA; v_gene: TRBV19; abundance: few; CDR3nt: TGTGCCAGTAGTATCCAAAACTCTGGGGCCAACGTCCTGACTTTC; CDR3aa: CASSIQNSGANVLTF
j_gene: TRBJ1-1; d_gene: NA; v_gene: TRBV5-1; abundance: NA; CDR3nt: TGCGCCAGCAGCTTGGCTGAGGGAAGGTCGGAGAACACTGAAGCTTTCTTT; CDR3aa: CASSLAEGRSENTEAFF
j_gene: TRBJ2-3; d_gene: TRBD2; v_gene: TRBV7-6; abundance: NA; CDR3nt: TGTGCCAGCAGCCGGACTCTAGCGGGAGCGTATACGCAGTATTTT; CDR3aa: CASSRTLAGAYTQYF
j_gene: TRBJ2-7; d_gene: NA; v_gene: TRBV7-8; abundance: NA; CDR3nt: TGTGCCAGCAGCTTTGCAGGGTGGGTCTACGAGCAGTACTTC; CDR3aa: CASSFAGWVYEQYF
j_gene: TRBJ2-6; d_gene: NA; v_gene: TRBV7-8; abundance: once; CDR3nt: TGTGCCAGCAGCTTAGGGCACAGAACTGGGGCCAACGTCCTGACTTTC; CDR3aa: CASSLGHRTGANVLTF
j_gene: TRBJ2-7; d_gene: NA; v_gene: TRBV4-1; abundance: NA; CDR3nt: TGCGCCAGCAGCCAGGAGGCGGGGAAAACCTACGAGCAGTACTTC; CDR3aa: CASSQEAGKTYEQYF
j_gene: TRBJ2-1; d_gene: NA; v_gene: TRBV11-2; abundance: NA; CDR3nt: TGTGCCAGCAGCTTTCTTCTAGCACAGAACAATGAGCAGTTCTTC; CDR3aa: CASSFLLAQNNEQFF
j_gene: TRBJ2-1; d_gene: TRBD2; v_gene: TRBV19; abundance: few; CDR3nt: TGTGCCCCATTAGCGGGAGGGCCTTTCTTC; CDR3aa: CAPLAGGPFF
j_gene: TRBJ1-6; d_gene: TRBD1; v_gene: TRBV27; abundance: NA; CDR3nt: TGTGCCAGCAGTATTCGCAACAGGGGAAATCCCCTCCACTTT; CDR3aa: CASSIRNRGNPLHF
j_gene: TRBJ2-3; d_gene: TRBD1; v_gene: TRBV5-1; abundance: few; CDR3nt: TGCTCGATCGAGGGGGCTAGCACAGATACGCAGTATTTT; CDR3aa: CSIEGASTDTQYF
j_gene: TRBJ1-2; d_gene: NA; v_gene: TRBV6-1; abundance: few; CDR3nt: TGTGCCAGCACCGAACGGGAACTGGCGGGCTACACCTTC; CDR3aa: CASTERELAGYTF
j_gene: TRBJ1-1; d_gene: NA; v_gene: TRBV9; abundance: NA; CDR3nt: TGTGCCAGCAGCGGGGGAGGGGAGGCTGAAGCTTTCTTT; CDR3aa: CASSGGGEAEAFF
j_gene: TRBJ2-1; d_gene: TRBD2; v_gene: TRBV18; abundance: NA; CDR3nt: TGTGCCAGCTCCTCCGGGGACTATAATGAGCAGTTCTTC; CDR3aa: CASSSGDYNEQFF
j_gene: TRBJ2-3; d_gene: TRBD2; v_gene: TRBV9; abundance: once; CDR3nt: TGTGCCAGCAGCGTAGGGCTAGCGGGAACAGATACGCAGTATTTT; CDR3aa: CASSVGLAGTDTQYF
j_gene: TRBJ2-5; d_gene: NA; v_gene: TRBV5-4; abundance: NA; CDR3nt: TGTGCCAGCAGCTTGGGGGCAGTCATACAAGAGACCCAGTACTTC; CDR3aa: CASSLGAVIQETQYF
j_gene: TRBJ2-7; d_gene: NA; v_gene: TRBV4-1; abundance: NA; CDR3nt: TGCGCCAGCAGCCCCGACATTACGGGGTACGACGAGCAGTACTTC; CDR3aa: CASSPDITGYDEQYF
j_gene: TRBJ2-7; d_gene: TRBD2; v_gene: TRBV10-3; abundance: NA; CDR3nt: TGTGCCATCAGCCGGGGGGACTACGAGCAGTACTTC; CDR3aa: CAISRGDYEQYF
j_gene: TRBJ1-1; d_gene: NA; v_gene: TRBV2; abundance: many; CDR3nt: TGTGCCAGCAGTGGGGACAATTCGAACACTGAAGCTTTCTTT; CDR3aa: CASSGDNSNTEAFF
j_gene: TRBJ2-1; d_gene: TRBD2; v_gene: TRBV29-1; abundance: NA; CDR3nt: TGCAGCGTTGGGGGGGGACCATCCTACAATGAGCAGTTCTTC; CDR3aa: CSVGGGPSYNEQFF
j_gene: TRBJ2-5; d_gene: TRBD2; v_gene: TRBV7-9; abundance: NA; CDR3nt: TGTGCCAGCAGCTCAATAGCGGGGGGTACCGAGACCCAGTACTTC; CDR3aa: CASSSIAGGTETQYF
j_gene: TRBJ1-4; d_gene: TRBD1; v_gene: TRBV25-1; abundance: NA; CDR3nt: TGTGCCAGCAGTGAATATAAGGGACAGGGGGTCACTAATGAAAAACTGTTTTTT; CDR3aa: CASSEYKGQGVTNEKLFF
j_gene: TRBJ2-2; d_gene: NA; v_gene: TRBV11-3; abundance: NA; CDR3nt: TGTGCCAGCACCACAGGGCTTACCGGGGAGCTGTTTTTT; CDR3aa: CASTTGLTGELFF
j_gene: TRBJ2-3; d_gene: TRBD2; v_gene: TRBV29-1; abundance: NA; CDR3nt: TGCAGCGTTATAGCGGGTGGAATCGCTAGCACAGATACGCAGTATTTT; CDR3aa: CSVIAGGIASTDTQYF
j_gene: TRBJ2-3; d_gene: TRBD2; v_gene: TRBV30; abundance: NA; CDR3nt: TGTGCCTCCAGCCCCGGGGGGGCCCCGGATACGCAGTATTTT; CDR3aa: CASSPGGAPDTQYF
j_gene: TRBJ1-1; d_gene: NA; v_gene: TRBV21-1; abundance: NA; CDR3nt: TGTGCCAGCACCCTCCCGACAGGGTCGGTGCGTGGCACTGAAGCTTTCTTT; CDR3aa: CASTLPTGSVRGTEAFF
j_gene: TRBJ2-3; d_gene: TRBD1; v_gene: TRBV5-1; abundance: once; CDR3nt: TGCGCCAGCAGCGCCGGGACAGGTCCCGATACGCAGTATTTT; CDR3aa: CASSAGTGPDTQYF
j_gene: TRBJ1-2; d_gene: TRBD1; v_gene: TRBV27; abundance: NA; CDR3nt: TGTGCCAGCTTTACAGGGGGCTATGGCTACACCTTC; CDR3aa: CASFTGGYGYTF
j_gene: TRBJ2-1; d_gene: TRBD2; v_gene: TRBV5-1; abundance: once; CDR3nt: TGCGCCAGCAGCCTGCTAGCGGGGAATAATGAGCAGTTCTTC; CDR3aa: CASSLLAGNNEQFF
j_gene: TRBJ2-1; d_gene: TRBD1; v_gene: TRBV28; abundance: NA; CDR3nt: TGTGCCAGCAGTTGGGACAGGGAGGGCTACAATGAGCAGTTCTTC; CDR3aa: CASSWDREGYNEQFF
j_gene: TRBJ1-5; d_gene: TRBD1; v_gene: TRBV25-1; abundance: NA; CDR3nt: TGTGCCCCAATGTGCCCGGACAGGGTTTGTCAGCCCCAGCATTTT; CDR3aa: CAPMCPDRVCQPQHF
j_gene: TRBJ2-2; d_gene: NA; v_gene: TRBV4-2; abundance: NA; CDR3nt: TGTGCCAGCAGCCAAGATGGCCTAGCTGGCACCGGGGAGCTGTTTTTT; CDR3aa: CASSQDGLAGTGELFF
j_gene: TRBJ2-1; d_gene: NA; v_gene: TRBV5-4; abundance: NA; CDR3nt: TGTGCCAGCAGCTTGGGACAGAATTCCTACAATGAGCAGTTCTTC; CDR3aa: CASSLGQNSYNEQFF
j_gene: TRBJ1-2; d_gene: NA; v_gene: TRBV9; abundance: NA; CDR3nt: TGTGCCAGCAGCGTCCAGGGCCAGGATGGCTACACCTTC; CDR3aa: CASSVQGQDGYTF
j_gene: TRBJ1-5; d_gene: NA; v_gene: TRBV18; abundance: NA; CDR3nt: TGTGCCAGCGACGGAGGTGCGGGTCCCCAGCATTTT; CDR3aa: CASDGGAGPQHF
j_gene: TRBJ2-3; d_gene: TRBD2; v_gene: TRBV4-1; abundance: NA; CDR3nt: TGCGCCAGCAGCTTCCTTAGCGGGAATCGAGATACGCAGTATTTT; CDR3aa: CASSFLSGNRDTQYF
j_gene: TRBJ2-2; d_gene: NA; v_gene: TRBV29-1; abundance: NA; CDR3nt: TGCAGCCATCAGGGGTCGGTCACCGGGGAGCTGTTTTTT; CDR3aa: CSHQGSVTGELFF
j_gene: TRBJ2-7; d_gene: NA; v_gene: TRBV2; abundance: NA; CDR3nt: TGTGCCTTCAGGGCCAGGGGCCCGGTGAGCGGGGTTTACGAGCAGTACTTC; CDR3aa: CAFRARGPVSGVYEQYF
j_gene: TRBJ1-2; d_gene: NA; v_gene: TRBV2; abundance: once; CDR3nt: TGTGCCAGCCAAGACAATAACTATGGCTACACCTTC; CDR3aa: CASQDNNYGYTF
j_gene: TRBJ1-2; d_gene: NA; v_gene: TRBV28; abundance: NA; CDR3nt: TGTGCCAGCCACGGAGGGTTTGGCTACACCTTC; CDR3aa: CASHGGFGYTF
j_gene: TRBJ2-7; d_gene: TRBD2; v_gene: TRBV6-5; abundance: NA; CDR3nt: TGTGCCAGCAGTTACTCGGCTAGCGGGGCCTCCTACGAGCAGTACTTC; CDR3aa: CASSYSASGASYEQYF
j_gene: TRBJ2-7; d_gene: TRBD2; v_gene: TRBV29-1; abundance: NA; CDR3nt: TGCAGCGTTTTCGTGTTTCTAGCGGGAACCTACGAGCAGTACTTC; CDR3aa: CSVFVFLAGTYEQYF
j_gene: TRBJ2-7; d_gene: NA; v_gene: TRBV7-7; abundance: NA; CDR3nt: TGTGCTAGCAGCCTCACAGGGAATCACGAGCAGTACTTC; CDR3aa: CASSLTGNHEQYF
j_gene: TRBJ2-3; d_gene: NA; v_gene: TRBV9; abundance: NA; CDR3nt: TGTGCCAGCAGCAAGGGGACAGATACGCAGTATTTT; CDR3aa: CASSKGTDTQYF
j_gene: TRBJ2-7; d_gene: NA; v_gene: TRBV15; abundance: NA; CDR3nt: TGTGCCACCAGCAAAGCAGGGACCTACGAGCAGTACTTC; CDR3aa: CATSKAGTYEQYF
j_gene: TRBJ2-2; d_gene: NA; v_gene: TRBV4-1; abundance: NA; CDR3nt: TGCGCCAGCAGCCAAGCGGGAAAGGCGAACACCGGGGAGCTGTTTTTT; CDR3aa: CASSQAGKANTGELFF
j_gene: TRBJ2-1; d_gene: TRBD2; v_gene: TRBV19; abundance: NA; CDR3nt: TGTGCCAGTAGTATTTCGGGGGGCAATGAGCAGTTCTTC; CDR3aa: CASSISGGNEQFF